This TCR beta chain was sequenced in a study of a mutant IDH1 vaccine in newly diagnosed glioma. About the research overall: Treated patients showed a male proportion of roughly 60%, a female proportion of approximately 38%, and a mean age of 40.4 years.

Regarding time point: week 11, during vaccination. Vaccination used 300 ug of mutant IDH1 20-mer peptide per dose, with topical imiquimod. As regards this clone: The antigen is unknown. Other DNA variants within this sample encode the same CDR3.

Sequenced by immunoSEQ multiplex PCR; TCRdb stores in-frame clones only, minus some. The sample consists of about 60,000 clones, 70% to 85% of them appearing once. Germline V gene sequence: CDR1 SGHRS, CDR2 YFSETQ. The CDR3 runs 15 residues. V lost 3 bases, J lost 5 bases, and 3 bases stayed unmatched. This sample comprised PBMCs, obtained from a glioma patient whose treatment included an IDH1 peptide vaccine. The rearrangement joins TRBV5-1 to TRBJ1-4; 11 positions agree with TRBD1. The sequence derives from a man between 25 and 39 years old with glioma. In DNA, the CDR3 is TGCGCCAGCAGCTACGGGACAGGGGGAAATGAAAAACTGTTTTTT. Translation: CASSYGTGGNEKLFF.